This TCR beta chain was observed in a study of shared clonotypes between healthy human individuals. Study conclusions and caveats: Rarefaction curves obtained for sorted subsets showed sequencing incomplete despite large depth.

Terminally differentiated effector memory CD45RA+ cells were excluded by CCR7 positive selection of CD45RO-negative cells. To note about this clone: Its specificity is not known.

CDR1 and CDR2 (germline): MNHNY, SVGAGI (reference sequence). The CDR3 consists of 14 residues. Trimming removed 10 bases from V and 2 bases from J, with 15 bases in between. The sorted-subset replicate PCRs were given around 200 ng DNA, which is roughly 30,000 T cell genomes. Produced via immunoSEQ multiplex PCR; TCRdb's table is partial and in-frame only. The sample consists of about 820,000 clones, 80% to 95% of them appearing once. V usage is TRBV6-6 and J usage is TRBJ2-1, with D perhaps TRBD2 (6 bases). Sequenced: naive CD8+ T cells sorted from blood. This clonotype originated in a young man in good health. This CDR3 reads CATGGFSPYNEQFF. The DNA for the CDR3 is TGTGCCACCGGGGGTTTTTCCCCCTACAATGAGCAGTTCTTC.